The sequence of this T cell receptor (beta chain) was determined in a study of shared clonotypes between healthy human individuals. The split of CD4+ cells yielded CD45RA+ naive and CD45RA-negative memory subsets. The CDR3 covers 17 residues. Germline assignment: CDR1 MDHEN and CDR2 SYDVKM. The V gene lost 2 bases and the J gene lost 0 bases, with 14 bases spanning the gap. Profiled with immunoSEQ multiplex PCR; TCRdb holds only in-frame clones, not every one. The table includes roughly 1,100,000 clones, about 77% detected once. The sequenced material came from memory CD4+ T cells sorted from blood. Subset denoted: CD45RA-negative fraction. The clonotype originates from a young man in good health. This chain uses TRBV28 with TRBJ1-3; no clear D. CDR3 amino acids: CASSLQSPGGSGNTIYF. The CDR3, as DNA: TGTGCCAGCAGTTTACAGTCTCCCGGCGGCTCTGGAAACACCATATATTTT.